Below, 8 T cell receptor beta chains from the same sample are listed, as sequenced in a study of OX40 agonist ivuxolimab in advanced cancers. Measured with immunoSEQ multiplex PCR; TCRdb has only the in-frame clones, and not every one. Of some 62,000 clones in the sample, more than 65% were seen once. This sample comprised CD4+ or CD8+ T cells sorted from blood, obtained in a trial of the OX40 agonist ivuxolimab. These receptors all stem from an adult with an advanced solid tumor such as melanoma, head and neck, liver or kidney cancer.

The chain couples TRBV6-6 to TRBJ2-3, with 7 bases identical to TRBD2. V gave up 7 bases and J gave up 2 bases; unmatched junction bases: 6. The CDR3 length is 14 residues. The germline V gene encodes CDR1 MNHNY and CDR2 SVGAGI (reference sequence). CDR3 residues: CASTPGTTTDTQYF. The CDR3, as DNA: TGTGCCAGCACCCCCGGGACTACCACAGATACGCAGTATTTT.

This clone was counted between two and nine times. The CDR3 region is CASKRLDSGGLNEQFF. DNA of the CDR3: TGTGCCAGTAAGCGTTTAGACAGCGGGGGCTTAAATGAGCAGTTCTTC. The genes are TRBV19 and TRBJ2-1; 8 bases match TRBD2. The CDR3 extends over 16 amino acids. CDR1 is LNHDA and CDR2 is SQIVND in the germline V gene (reference sequence). Unmatched junction bases numbered 15, after V lost 7 bases and J lost 7 bases.

The chain is built from TRBV11-2 and TRBJ2-2, with D unclear. Trimming cost V 3 bases and J 8 bases, with 7 bases left between them. The CDR3 extends over 12 amino acids. The germline CDR1 and CDR2 sequences are SGHAT and FQNNGV. CDR3 DNA sequence: TGTGCCAGCAGCTTCTCGGCGGGGGAGCTGTTTTTT. It codes for CASSFSAGELFF.

V usage is TRBV5-1 and J usage is TRBJ2-7; either TRBD1 or TRBD2 may supply D (6 bases each). Per the germline V gene, CDR1 is SGHRS and CDR2 is YFSETQ. Deletions cut 0 bases from V and 0 bases from J, with 19 bases between. This CDR3 has 18 residues. CDR3 DNA: TGCGCCAGCAGCTTGGGGGGACACCCTCTAGCGTACTCCTACGAGCAGTACTTC. Encoded protein: CASSLGGHPLAYSYEQYF. Filled out from reference TRBV5-1 and TRBJ2-7, the complete variable domain reads KAGVTQTPRYLIKTRGQQVTLSCSPISGHRSVSWYQQTPGQGLQFLFEYFSETQRNKGNFPGRFSGRQFSNSRSEMNVSTLELGDSALYLCASSLGGHPLAYSYEQYFGPGTRLTVT.

The chain employs TRBV4-1 and TRBJ2-7; D is unresolved. Looked up from germline, CDR1 is MGHRA and CDR2 is YSYEKL. Deletions cut 1 base from V and 0 bases from J, with 10 bases between. This CDR3 has 15 amino acids. This CDR3 reads CASSQAPASSYEQYF. DNA of the CDR3: TGCGCCAGCAGCCAAGCTCCCGCGAGCTCCTACGAGCAGTACTTC.

The count of this clone is one. This chain connects TRBV4-1 to TRBJ2-5, with a possible D match to TRBD2 (6 bases). The J call is in doubt because the DNA end fits TRBJ2-7 better. In germline, CDR1 is MGHRA, CDR2 YSYEKL. This CDR3 region has 15 residues. This CDR3 is CASSQGQGGTYEQYF. In DNA form, the CDR3 reads TGCGCCAGCAGCCAAGGGCAGGGAGGAACCTACGAGCAGTACTTC.

The chain joins TRBV5-4 to TRBJ2-3; D is unclear. V gave up 4 bases and J gave up 1 base, with 7 bases separating them. Germline CDR1 is SGHNT and CDR2 is YYREEE (reference sequence). The CDR3 runs to 13 residues. CDR3 in amino acids: CASSILGTDTQYF. The CDR3 DNA follows: TGTGCCAGCAGCATCCTCGGCACAGATACGCAGTATTTT.

The V call is TRBV6-1, the J call TRBJ2-7; a weak D match, TRBD2 (7 bases). Germline V gene lookup returns CDR1 MNHNS and CDR2 SASEGT. The CDR3 runs 12 residues. The germline V and J ends were trimmed by 7 bases and 11 bases, with 18 bases remaining between them. This chain's CDR3 is CASTSHGGLEYF. The CDR3 region has the DNA TGTGCCAGCACCTCACACGGGGGGCTTGAGTACTTC.